This entry describes one TCR beta chain. Its antigen is unidentified. The data belong to a study of cytomegalovirus exposure and HLA in healthy donors. Trimming cost V 2 bases and J 3 bases, with 5 bases left between them. Germline loops: CDR1 SGHTA, CDR2 FQGTGA. The CDR3 is 13 amino acids. Study-level results: Overall, about 160 TCR beta chains were annotated as cytomegalovirus-associated.

Use of 60 Vbeta and 13 Jbeta primers characterized the PCR. Libraries were prepared by immunoSEQ multiplex PCR; TCRdb keeps only in-frame clonotypes and omits some of them. This sample has 140,000 or so clones, with roughly 62% found just once. Sequenced material: PBMCs. This sequence joins TRBV7-3 and TRBJ1-5, with D unresolved. The receptor was isolated from a man aged 55-75 years in good health and CMV-seronegative. CDR3 sequence reads: CASSLGANQPQHF. In DNA, the CDR3 is TGTGCCAGCAGCTTAGGAGCCAATCAGCCCCAGCATTTT.